The text below deals with one TCR beta chain. What it recognizes is unknown. Oncomine TCR Beta short-read sequencing was applied to DNA from cultured CD4+ T cells. MiXCR was run by TCRdb on the PCR reads, yielding one entry per CDR3 protein. The repertoire includes about 13,000 distinct CDR3 sequences, around 56% of them detected once, and about 18% sits in the top ten. Treatment denoted: approximately 10-day PBMC culture with coronavirus spike peptide pools or control peptides (ViraFEST assay). Peptide-pool expansion of antigen-specific T cells preceded TCR sequencing in ViraFEST. The entry originates in a study of vaccination and CD4 T cells after COVID-19. General study results and limits: Early timepoints after natural infection were not analyzed in these convalescent patients.

The receptor's source is a human donor with COVID-19. Sequenced here: cultured CD4+ T cells from blood, sampled after SARS-CoV-2 vaccination.

The CDR3 DNA follows: TGTGCCAGCAGCCCCAGGCGCCAGGGGGCAGGTAATGAGCAGTTCTTC. This translates into CASSPRRQGAGNEQFF. The chain recombines TRBV7-3 with TRBJ2-1, with 8 bases fitting TRBD1. V was pared by 5 bases and J by 7 bases, with 13 bases of the junction left unmatched. Per the germline V gene, CDR1 is SGHTA and CDR2 is FQGTGA. The CDR3 totals 16 residues.